The sequence of this T cell receptor (beta chain) was determined in a study of CD8+ T cells in alopecia areata. Overall study results and limits: Compared with normal scalp, lesional scalp had higher clonality and more expanded CD8+ clones.

Losses at the gene ends were 7 bases for V and 4 bases for J; bases not matched to a gene: 2. The CDR3 has 13 residues. The germline CDR1 and CDR2 sequences are SNHLY and FYNNEI. As for treatment: oral pan-JAK inhibitor, 5-10 mg twice daily. cDNA reverse transcribed from extracted RNA served as the sequencing template. This table comes from immunoSEQ multiplex PCR, and its TCRdb copy is limited to in-frame clones, with some not included. Of over 85,000 clones listed, around 60% are singletons. A remark on this clone: Antigen: not known.

The sequence was obtained from a human donor with alopecia areata. Here the sequenced sample was CD8+ T cells sorted from blood, taken at week 4, from a patient treated with tofacitinib. The rearrangement uses TRBV2 and TRBJ2-3; TRBD2 matches 10 bases. CDR3 DNA sequence: TGTGCCAGCAAAGGGACTAGCGCAGATACGCAGTATTTT. This translates into CASKGTSADTQYF.